The source of this T cell receptor beta chain is a study of T cell responses to AZD1222 COVID-19 vaccine. Details on this clone: Its cognate antigen is unknown.

Using immunoSEQ multiplex PCR, the repertoire was profiled, and TCRdb retains in-frame clones only, with some absent. The profile shows fewer than 130,000 clones, approximately 96% of them singletons. Overall study results and limits: Most donors were white British and more were female, and clonal diversity was possibly underestimated.

Sequencing was performed on peripheral blood, taken on day 0 of AZD1222 vaccination. This TCR was sampled from an adult in good health.

DNA for the CDR3: TGTGCCAGCAGTGAAGAGAGGGGCGCCTATGGCTACACCTTC. Residues: CASSEERGAYGYTF. The chain carries TRBV6-1 and TRBJ1-2; perhaps TRBD1 as D (5 bases). The germline V gene encodes CDR1 MNHNS and CDR2 SASEGT. Trimming removed 1 base from V and 4 bases from J, with 10 bases in between. The CDR3 runs to 14 residues.